This record covers a single T cell receptor beta chain. Its antigen remains undetermined. Per-nucleotide qualities are absent, and no much larger clonotype sits a single base away. The donors were included in the validation cohort of roughly 130 subjects, a group kept apart from the approximately 650-subject first cohort. This sample is part of a study of cytomegalovirus exposure and HLA in healthy donors (dated by TCRdb to about 2017). Describing the broader study: A later analysis indicated that the 95 to 150 validation repertoires were generated on the platform also employed for the approximately 670 repertoires of the first cohort. The study aimed to test whether signatures of past pathogen exposure could be identified by cataloging public T cell receptors. To predict cytomegalovirus infection status, the study brought together high-throughput TCR immunosequencing, statistical association of individual TCRs with disease status, and machine learning. A separate validation cohort of over a hundred different subjects was used in addition to the roughly 700-subject first cohort. What the authors observed across the whole study: In both the original and validation cohorts, the classifier was reported to diagnose cytomegalovirus status with high specificity and sensitivity. It was suggested by the authors that the approach could potentially be generalized to other disease states and immunological phenotypes. While some public TCRs were present in many individuals, most TCR sequences turned up only very rarely across donors. The study listed 164 TCR beta chains as associated with cytomegalovirus. Of the cluster scores, about 94% were above 0 in a later analysis, which found that TCRs clustered in the first cohort also tended to co-occur in the 120 validation repertoires. All 120 or so repertoires were used to score co-occurrence in the validation cohort in a later analysis, because that analysis had no HLA typing for the cohort. A few of the identified cytomegalovirus-associated TCR beta chains were confirmed in vitro to be specific for cytomegalovirus antigens.

The library was obtained by the immunoSEQ multiplex PCR assay. The paper's processing steps were these. A statistical classification framework was developed to diagnose cytomegalovirus status using the catalog of TCR beta chain sequences. As stored in TCRdb, this immuneACCESS dataset retains in-frame rearrangements with V and J assigned. A fraction of the clones does not appear; measured against another copy, unresolved V genes explain less than half of the discrepancy, and the remainder lacks a known reason. V and J calls plus clone size are reproduced from that table; the DNA served to infer D and trimming. This sample gives roughly 100,000 clones in total; about 88% of them show up just once. The ten biggest clones cover approximately 4% of the sample. Taken from cysteine to phenylalanine, the CDR3 has 14 residues. The CDR3 DNA has 42 bases and is translated from base 1. According to the germline V gene, CDR1 reads MNHEY and CDR2 reads SVGAGI. The germline V and J ends show losses of 2 bases and 6 bases respectively, and no gene match explains 7 bases of the junction.

This TCR was recovered from a woman younger than 30 in good health and CMV-seropositive. The rearrangement joined TRBV6-5 to TRBJ2-7, with TRBD2 matching 7 junction bases. Sample: PBMCs. The CDR3 protein is CASSYGGSVLEQYF. DNA sequence: TGTGCCAGCAGTTACGGCGGGAGTGTGCTCGAGCAGTACTTC.